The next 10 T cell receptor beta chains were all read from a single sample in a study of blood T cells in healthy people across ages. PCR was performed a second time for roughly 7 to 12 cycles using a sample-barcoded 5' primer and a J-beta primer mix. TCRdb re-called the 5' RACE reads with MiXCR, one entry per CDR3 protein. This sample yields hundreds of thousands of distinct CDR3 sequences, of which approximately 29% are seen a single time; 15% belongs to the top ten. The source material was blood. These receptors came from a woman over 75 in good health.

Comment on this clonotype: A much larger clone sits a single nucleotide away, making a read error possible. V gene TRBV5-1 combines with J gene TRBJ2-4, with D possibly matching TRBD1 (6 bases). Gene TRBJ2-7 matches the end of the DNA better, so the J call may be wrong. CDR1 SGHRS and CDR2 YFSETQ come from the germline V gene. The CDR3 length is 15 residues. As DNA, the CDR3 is TGCGCCAGCAGCTTGGCTCAGGGGCCTATTGACGAGCAGTACTTC. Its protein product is CASSLAQGPIDEQYF.

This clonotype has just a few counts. CDR3 amino acids: CASSSDGRNEKLFF. DNA of the CDR3: TGTGCCAGCAGCTCGGACGGACGGAATGAAAAACTGTTTTTT. J is TRBJ1-4 and V is TRBV7-2; no clear D. The V gene lost 4 bases and the J gene lost 5 bases, with 11 bases spanning the gap. Germline-derived CDR1 and CDR2 are SGHTA and FQGNSA. The CDR3 loop spans 14 amino acids.

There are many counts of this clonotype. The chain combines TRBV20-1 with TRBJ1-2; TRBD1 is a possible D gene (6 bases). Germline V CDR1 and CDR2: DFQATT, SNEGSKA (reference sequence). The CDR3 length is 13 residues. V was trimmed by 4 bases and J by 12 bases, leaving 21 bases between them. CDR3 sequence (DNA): TGCAGTGCTAACGACGCGGCAGGGGCCTTGAACACCTTC. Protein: CSANDAAGALNTF.

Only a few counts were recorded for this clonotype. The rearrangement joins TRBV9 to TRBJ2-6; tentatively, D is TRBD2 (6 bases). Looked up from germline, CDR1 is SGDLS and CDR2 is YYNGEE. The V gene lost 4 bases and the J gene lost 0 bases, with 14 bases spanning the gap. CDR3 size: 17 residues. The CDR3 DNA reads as TGTGCCAGCAGCCTTAGATGGGGAGGCTCTGGGGCCAACGTCCTGACTTTC. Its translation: CASSLRWGGSGANVLTF. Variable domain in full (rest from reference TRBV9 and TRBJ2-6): DSGVTQTPKHLITATGQRVTLRCSPRSGDLSVYWYQQSLDQGLQFLIQYYNGEERAKGNILERFSAQQFPDLHSELNLSSLELGDSALYFCASSLRWGGSGANVLTFGAGSRLTVL.

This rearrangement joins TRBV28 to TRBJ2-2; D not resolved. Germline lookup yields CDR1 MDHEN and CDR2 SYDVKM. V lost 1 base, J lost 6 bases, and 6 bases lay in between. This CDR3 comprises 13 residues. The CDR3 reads CASSLFGAGELFF. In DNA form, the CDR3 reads TGTGCCAGCAGTTTATTTGGGGCCGGGGAGCTGTTTTTT.

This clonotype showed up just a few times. The CDR3 region has the DNA TGTGCCAGCAGTGCGGGTCGGCAGGCCAATCAGCCCCAGCATTTT. Its translation is CASSAGRQANQPQHF. The chain couples TRBV27 to TRBJ1-5; no firm D call. Trimming cost V 5 bases and J 3 bases, with 14 bases left between them. CDR1 is MNHEY, CDR2 SMNVEV, per germline (reference sequence). The CDR3 runs to 15 residues.

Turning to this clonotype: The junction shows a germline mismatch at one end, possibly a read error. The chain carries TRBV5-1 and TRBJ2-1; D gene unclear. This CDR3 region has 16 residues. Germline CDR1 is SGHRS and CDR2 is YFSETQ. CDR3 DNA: TGCGCTAGCAGGTTTGGCGTCGGCAGCGACCACAATGAGCAGTTCTTC. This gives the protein CASRFGVGSDHNEQFF.

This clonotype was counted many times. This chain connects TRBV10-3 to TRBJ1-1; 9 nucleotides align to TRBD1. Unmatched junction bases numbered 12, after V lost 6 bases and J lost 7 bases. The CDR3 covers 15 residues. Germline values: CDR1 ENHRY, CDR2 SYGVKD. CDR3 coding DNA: TGTGCCATCAGATCGGGCGGGGACAGGGTAGATGAAGCTTTCTTT. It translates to CAIRSGGDRVDEAFF.

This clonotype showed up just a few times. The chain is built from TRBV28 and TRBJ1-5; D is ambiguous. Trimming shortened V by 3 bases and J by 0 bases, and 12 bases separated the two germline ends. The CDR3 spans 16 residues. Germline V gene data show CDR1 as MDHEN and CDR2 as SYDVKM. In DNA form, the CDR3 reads TGTGCCAGCAGTTTTACTTCGGGTGTTAGCAATCAGCCCCAGCATTTT. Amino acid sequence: CASSFTSGVSNQPQHF.

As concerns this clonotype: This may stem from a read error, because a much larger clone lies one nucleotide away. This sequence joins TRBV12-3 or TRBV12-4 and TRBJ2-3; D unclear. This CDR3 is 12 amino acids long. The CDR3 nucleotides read TGTGCCTGCAGTTTTACGCCAGATACGCAGTATTTT. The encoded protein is CACSFTPDTQYF.